This passage covers 21 T cell receptor beta chains from one sample sequenced in a study of shared clonotypes between healthy human individuals. Libraries were prepared by immunoSEQ multiplex PCR; TCRdb keeps only in-frame clonotypes and omits some of them. The repertoire includes around 1.9 million clones, 85% to 95% of them detected once, and 1.5% to 2% sits in the top ten. Positive CCR7 selection of CD45RO-negative cells yielded the naive CD8 cells, and terminally differentiated effector memory CD45RA+ cells were excluded. The sequenced material came from naive CD8+ T cells from PBMCs. These receptors were obtained from a young man in good health. Some clones in this sample may be carry-over from other donors' samples.

V and J are TRBV19 and TRBJ1-1; D remains ambiguous. Trimming took 5 bases from V and 8 from J, leaving 9 bases between them. Germline CDR1 LNHDA, CDR2 SQIVND (reference sequence). The CDR3 has 11 residues. DNA of the CDR3: TGTGCCAGTAGTTTGGGTTCCGAAGCTTTCTTT. It specifies CASSLGSEAFF.

This chain joins TRBV5-6 and TRBJ1-1; D is unclear. Germline CDR1 and CDR2: SGHDT and YYEEEE. The CDR3 runs to 15 residues. V shed 4 bases and J shed 5 bases, with 18 bases lying between them. CDR3 in amino acids: CASSREYTALTEAFF. The CDR3 DNA follows: TGTGCCAGCAGCAGAGAATATACGGCCCTAACTGAAGCTTTCTTT.

The chain uses TRBV9 and TRBJ1-1; D gene ambiguous. Germline V gene lookup returns CDR1 SGDLS and CDR2 YYNGEE. The CDR3 has 15 amino acids. V was trimmed by 5 bases and J by 4 bases, leaving 18 bases between them. CDR3 in amino acids: CASSGSWSRSTEAFF. The CDR3 bases are TGTGCCAGCAGTGGTAGTTGGTCTCGGAGCACTGAAGCTTTCTTT.

This clone was found once. The gene calls are TRBV27 and TRBJ1-1; possible D gene TRBD1, 6 bases. Germline V gives CDR1 MNHEY, CDR2 SMNVEV (reference sequence). V dropped 4 bases and J dropped 1 base, with 22 bases sitting between them. The CDR3 totals 18 residues. The chain's CDR3 is CASSCTGNILCKNTEAFF. The CDR3 nucleotides read TGTGCCAGCAGTTGTACAGGGAATATCTTATGTAAGAACACTGAAGCTTTCTTT.

J is TRBJ2-2 and V is TRBV19; TRBD1 is a possible D gene (6 bases). Looked up from germline, CDR1 is LNHDA and CDR2 is SQIVND (reference sequence). The CDR3 is 13 residues long. V was pared by 8 bases and J by 6 bases, with 13 bases between. CDR3 sequence: CASRTDRAGELFF. In DNA form, the CDR3 reads TGTGCCAGTCGGACAGATAGGGCCGGGGAGCTGTTTTTT.

The chain carries TRBV2 and TRBJ1-2; D is undetermined. V lost 3 bases, J lost 1 base, and 15 bases lay in between. This CDR3 spans 16 amino acids. From germline, CDR1 is SNHLY and CDR2 FYNNEI. DNA for the CDR3: TGTGCCAGCAGTGAGTGGACGGAACCCGATAACTATGGCTACACCTTC. It specifies CASSEWTEPDNYGYTF.

The chain combines TRBV6-5 with TRBJ1-1, with no clear D. The V gene lost 0 bases and the J gene lost 1 base, with 12 bases spanning the gap. CDR3 length equals 16 residues. Germline V gives CDR1 MNHEY, CDR2 SVGAGI. CDR3 residues: CASSYSSATPNTEAFF. The CDR3 DNA is TGTGCCAGCAGTTACTCGTCGGCAACCCCGAACACTGAAGCTTTCTTT.

The chain recombines TRBV18 with TRBJ2-1; D uncertain. V lost 2 bases and J lost 8, with 22 bases in between. The V gene's germline CDR1 is KGHSH and CDR2 LQKENI. The CDR3 covers 17 residues. This chain's CDR3 is CASSPEIQRVVFYEQFF. As DNA, the CDR3 is TGTGCCAGCTCACCAGAGATACAACGGGTGGTATTCTATGAGCAGTTCTTC.

J is TRBJ2-3 and V is TRBV29-1; no firm D call. Trimming took off 7 bases at V and 2 bases at J, with 16 bases between the two ends. From germline, CDR1 is SQVTM and CDR2 ANQGSEA. The CDR3 is 14 residues long. In DNA form, the CDR3 reads TGCAGCGGGGCCCCCGGCGGCCTCACAGATACGCAGTATTTT. It specifies CSGAPGGLTDTQYF.

This clone was picked up one time. The rearrangement joins TRBV2 to TRBJ1-5; maybe TRBD1 (6 bases). Deletions cut 3 bases from V and 6 bases from J, with 15 bases between. Germline V lookup: CDR1 SNHLY, CDR2 FYNNEI. The CDR3 runs 15 residues. The CDR3 nucleotides are TGTGCCAGCAGTGACGGGAAACAGGGTTTTCAGCCCCAGCATTTT. Its translation: CASSDGKQGFQPQHF.

As for this clone: Other DNA sequences within the sample encode an identical CDR3. The CDR3 sequence is CASRGNEKLFF. The CDR3 DNA sequence: TGTGCCAGCAGAGGTAATGAAAAACTGTTTTTT. The gene calls are TRBV19 and TRBJ1-4; D uncertain. V lost 9 bases and J lost 4, with 6 bases in between. The CDR3 is 11 amino acids. Looked up from germline, CDR1 is LNHDA and CDR2 is SQIVND (reference sequence).

This clone was seen once. This chain joins TRBV7-6 and TRBJ2-2; 7 positions agree with TRBD2. Losses at the gene ends were 5 bases for V and 2 bases for J; bases not matched to a gene: 11. This CDR3 has 17 residues. Germline CDR1 and CDR2: SGHVS and FNYEAQ. DNA of the CDR3: TGTGCCAGCAGCCCCCGCGGGGGAGTAGTAAACACCGGGGAGCTGTTTTTT. Translated: CASSPRGGVVNTGELFF.

The chain joins TRBV27 to TRBJ2-2, with TRBD1 identical over 9 bases. Unmatched junction bases numbered 7, after V lost 5 bases and J lost 9 bases. The CDR3 loop spans 14 amino acids. Per germline, CDR1 MNHEY and CDR2 SMNVEV (reference sequence). The CDR3: CASSPGQGWRELFF. As DNA, the CDR3 is TGTGCCAGCAGTCCCGGACAGGGGTGGAGGGAGCTGTTTTTT.

V is TRBV7-2 and J is TRBJ2-7; D remains ambiguous. The germline V gene encodes CDR1 SGHTA and CDR2 FQGNSA. Trimming removed 5 bases at V and 1 base at J, with 15 bases between. The CDR3 has 15 amino acids. The DNA of the CDR3 is TGTGCCAGCAGCCCCTGGGCGGCTGCTTCCTACGAGCAGTACTTC. Translating gives CASSPWAAASYEQYF. Together with reference TRBV7-2 and TRBJ2-7, the CDR3 gives the full variable domain: GAGVSQSPSNKVTEKGKDVELRCDPISGHTALYWYRQSLGQGLEFLIYFQGNSAPDKSGLPSDRFSAERTGGSVSTLTIQRTQQEDSAVYLCASSPWAAASYEQYFGPGTRLTVT.

This clone was recorded only once. The V call is TRBV4-1, the J call TRBJ2-7, with 8 bases matching TRBD1. CDR3 length: 14 residues. V was clipped by 4 bases and J by 1 base; unmatched bases: 3. CDR1 and CDR2 (germline): MGHRA, YSYEKL. The CDR3 reads CASSLGDRSYEQYF. The CDR3 DNA sequence: TGCGCCAGCAGCCTAGGGGACAGGTCCTACGAGCAGTACTTC.

The chain combines TRBV7-9 with TRBJ2-5; TRBD2 aligns across 13 bases. The V and J ends lost 5 bases and 2 bases, in that order; junction bases with no gene match: 8. There are 17 residues in the CDR3. The germline CDR1 and CDR2 sequences are SEHNR and FQNEAQ (reference sequence). CDR3 sequence reads: CASSAQEGLAGQETQYF. DNA for the CDR3: TGTGCCAGCAGCGCCCAAGAGGGACTAGCGGGACAAGAGACCCAGTACTTC.

The chain couples TRBV10-2 to TRBJ2-1; D not resolved. The length of the CDR3 is 15 residues. V was trimmed by 4 bases and J by 1 base, leaving 11 bases between them. Per the germline V gene, CDR1 is WSHSY and CDR2 is SAAADI. The CDR3 DNA follows: TGCGCCAGCAGTGTGGCCCCCCGGTCCTACAATGAGCAGTTCTTC. This codes for CASSVAPRSYNEQFF.

The chain has TRBV14 and TRBJ1-3; tentative D call: TRBD1 (5 bases). Trimming removed 1 base from V and 4 bases from J, with 11 bases in between. CDR1 is SGHDN, CDR2 FVKESK, per germline. The CDR3 loop spans 15 amino acids. CDR3 sequence: CASSQAWGFGNTIYF. The CDR3 coding sequence is TGTGCCAGCAGCCAAGCGTGGGGGTTCGGAAACACCATATATTTT. The full variable domain, completed using reference TRBV14 and TRBJ1-3, is EAGVTQFPSHSVIEKGQTVTLRCDPISGHDNLYWYRRVMGKEIKFLLHFVKESKQDESGMPNNRFLAERTGGTYSTLKVQPAELEDSGVYFCASSQAWGFGNTIYFGEGSWLTVV.

On this clone itself: Distinct nucleotide sequences in the sample also encode this CDR3. The CDR3 spells CASSHVGSYNEQFF. CDR3 coding DNA: TGCGCCAGCAGCCATGTTGGATCCTACAATGAGCAGTTCTTC. V and J are TRBV4-1 and TRBJ2-1; D gene ambiguous. CDR1 and CDR2 (germline): MGHRA, YSYEKL. This CDR3 spans 14 amino acids. V was shortened by 3 bases and J by 1 base, with 7 bases between the two germline ends.

The chain carries TRBV7-6 and TRBJ2-1; D is possibly TRBD1 or TRBD2 (5 bases each). Germline V lookup: CDR1 SGHVS, CDR2 FNYEAQ. V gave up 0 bases and J gave up 2 bases, with 8 bases separating them. The CDR3 contains 15 residues. Here the CDR3 reads CASSLAGDPYNEQFF. The CDR3 DNA follows: TGTGCCAGCAGCTTAGCAGGGGACCCCTACAATGAGCAGTTCTTC.

The chain links TRBV18 to TRBJ1-1; D not resolved. This CDR3 contains 14 residues. Germline values: CDR1 KGHSH, CDR2 LQKENI. Trimming removed 3 bases from V and 4 bases from J, with 12 bases in between. CDR3 DNA: TGTGCCAGCTCACCTTGGTCAAGAGGCACTGAAGCTTTCTTT. Encoded protein: CASSPWSRGTEAFF. The whole variable domain, filled in from reference TRBV18 and TRBJ1-1, reads NAGVMQNPRHLVRRRGQEARLRCSPMKGHSHVYWYRQLPEEGLKFMVYLQKENIIDESGMPKERFSAEFPKEGPSILRIQQVVRGDSAAYFCASSPWSRGTEAFFGQGTRLTVV.